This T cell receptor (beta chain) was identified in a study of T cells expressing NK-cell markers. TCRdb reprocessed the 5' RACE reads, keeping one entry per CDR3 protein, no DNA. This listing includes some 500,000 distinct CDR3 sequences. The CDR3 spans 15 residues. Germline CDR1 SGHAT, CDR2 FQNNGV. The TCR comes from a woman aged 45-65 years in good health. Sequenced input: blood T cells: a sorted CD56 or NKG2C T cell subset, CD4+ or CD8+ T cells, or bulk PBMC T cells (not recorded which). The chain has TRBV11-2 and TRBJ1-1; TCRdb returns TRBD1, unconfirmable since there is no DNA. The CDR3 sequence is CASSPGGQIYTEAFF.